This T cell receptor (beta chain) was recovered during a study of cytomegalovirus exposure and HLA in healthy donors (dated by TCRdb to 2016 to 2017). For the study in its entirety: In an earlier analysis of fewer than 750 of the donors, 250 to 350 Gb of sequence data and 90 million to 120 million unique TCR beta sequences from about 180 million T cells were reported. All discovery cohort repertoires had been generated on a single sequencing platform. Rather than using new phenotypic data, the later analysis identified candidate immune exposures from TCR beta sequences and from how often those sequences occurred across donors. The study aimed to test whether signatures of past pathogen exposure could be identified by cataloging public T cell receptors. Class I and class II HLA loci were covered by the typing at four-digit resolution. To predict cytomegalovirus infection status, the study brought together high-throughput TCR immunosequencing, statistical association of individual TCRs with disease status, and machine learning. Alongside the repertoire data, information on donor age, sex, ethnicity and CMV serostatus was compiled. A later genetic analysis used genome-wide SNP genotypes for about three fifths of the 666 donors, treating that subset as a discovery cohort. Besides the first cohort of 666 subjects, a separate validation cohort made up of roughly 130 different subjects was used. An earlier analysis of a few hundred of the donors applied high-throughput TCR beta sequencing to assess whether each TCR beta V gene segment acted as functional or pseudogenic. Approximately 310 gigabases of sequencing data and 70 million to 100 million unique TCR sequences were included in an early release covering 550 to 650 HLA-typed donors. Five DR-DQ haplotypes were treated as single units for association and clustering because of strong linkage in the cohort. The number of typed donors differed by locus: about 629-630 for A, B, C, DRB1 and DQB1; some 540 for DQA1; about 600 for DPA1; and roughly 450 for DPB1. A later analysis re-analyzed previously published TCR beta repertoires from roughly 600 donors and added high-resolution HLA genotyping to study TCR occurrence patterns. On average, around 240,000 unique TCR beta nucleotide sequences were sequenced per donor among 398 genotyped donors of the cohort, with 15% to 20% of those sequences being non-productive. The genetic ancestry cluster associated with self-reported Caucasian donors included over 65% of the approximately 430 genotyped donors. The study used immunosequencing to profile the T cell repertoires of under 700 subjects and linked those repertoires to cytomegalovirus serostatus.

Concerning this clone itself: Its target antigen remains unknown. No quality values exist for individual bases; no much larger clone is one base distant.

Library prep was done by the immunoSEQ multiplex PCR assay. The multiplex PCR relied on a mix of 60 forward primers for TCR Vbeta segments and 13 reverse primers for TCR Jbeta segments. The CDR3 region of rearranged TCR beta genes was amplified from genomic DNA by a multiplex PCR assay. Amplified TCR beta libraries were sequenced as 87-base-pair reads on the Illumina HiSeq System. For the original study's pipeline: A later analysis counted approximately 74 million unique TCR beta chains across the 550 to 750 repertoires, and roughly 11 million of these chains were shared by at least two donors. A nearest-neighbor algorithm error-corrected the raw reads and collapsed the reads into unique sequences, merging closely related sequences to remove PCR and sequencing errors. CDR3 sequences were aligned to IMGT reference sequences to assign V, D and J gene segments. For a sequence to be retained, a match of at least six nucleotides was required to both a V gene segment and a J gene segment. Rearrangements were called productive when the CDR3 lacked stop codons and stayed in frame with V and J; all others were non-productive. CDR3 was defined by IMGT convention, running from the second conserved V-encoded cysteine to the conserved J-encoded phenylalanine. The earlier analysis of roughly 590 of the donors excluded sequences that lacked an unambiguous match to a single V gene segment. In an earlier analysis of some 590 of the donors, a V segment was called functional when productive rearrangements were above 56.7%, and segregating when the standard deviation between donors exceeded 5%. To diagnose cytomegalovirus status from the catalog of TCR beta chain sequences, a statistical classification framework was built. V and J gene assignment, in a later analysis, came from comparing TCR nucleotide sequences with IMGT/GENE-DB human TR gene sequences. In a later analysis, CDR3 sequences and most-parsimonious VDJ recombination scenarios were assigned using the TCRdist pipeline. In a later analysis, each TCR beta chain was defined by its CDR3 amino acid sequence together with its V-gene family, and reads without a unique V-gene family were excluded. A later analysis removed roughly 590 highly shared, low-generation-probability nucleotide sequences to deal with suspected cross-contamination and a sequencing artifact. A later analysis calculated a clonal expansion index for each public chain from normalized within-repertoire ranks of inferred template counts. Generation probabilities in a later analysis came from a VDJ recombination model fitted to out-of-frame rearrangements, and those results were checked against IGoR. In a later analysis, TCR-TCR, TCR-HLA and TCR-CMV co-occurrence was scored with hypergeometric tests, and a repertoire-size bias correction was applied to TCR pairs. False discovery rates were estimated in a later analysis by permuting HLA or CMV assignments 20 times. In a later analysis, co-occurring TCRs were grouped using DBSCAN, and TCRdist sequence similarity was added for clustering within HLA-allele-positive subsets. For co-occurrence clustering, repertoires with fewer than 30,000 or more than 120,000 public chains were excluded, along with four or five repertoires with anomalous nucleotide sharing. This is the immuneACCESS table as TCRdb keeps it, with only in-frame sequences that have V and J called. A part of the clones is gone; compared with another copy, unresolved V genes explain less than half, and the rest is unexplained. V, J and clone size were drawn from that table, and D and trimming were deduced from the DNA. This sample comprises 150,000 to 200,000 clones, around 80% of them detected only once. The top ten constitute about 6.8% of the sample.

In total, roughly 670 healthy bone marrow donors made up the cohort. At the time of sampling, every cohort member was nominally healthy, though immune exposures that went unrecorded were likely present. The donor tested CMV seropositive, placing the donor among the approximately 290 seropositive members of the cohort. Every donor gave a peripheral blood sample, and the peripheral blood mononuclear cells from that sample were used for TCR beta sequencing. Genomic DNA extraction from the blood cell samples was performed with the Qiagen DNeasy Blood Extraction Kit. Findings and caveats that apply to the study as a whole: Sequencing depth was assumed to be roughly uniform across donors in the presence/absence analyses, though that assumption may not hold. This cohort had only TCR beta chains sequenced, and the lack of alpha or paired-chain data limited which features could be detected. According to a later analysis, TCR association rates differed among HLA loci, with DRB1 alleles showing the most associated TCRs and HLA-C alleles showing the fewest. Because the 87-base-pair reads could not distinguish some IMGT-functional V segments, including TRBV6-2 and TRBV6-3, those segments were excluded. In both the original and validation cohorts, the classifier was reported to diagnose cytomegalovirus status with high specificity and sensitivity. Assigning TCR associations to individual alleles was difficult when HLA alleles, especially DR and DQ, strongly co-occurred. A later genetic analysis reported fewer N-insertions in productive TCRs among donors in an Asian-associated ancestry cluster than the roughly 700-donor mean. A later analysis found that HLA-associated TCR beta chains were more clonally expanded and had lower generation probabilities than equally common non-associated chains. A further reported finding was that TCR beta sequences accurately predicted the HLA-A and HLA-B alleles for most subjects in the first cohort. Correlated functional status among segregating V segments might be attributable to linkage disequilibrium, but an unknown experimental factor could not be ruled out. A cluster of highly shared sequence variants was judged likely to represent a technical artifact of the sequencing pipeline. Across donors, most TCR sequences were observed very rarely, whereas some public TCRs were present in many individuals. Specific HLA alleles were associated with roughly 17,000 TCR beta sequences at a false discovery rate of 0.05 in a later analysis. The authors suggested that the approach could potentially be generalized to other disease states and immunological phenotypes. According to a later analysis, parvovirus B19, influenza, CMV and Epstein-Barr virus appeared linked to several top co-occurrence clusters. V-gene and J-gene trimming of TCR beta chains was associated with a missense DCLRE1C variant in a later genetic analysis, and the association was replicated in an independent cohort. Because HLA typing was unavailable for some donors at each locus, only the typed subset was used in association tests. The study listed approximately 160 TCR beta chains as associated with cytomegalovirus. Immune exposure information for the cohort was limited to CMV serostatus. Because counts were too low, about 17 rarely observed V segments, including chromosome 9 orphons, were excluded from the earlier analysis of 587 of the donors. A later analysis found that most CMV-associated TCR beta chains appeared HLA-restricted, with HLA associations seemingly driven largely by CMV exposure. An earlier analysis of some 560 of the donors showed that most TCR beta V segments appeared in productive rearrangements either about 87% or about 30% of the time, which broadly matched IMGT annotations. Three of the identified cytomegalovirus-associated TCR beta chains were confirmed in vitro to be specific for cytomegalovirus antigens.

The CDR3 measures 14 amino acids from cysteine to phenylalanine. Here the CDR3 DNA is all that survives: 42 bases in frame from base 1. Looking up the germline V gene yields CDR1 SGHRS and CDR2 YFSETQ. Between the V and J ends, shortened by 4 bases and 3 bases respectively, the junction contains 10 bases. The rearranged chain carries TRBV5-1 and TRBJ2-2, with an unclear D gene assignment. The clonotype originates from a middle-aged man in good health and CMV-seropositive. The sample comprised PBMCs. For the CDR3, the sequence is CASSPEWDTGELFF. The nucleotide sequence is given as TGCGCCAGCAGCCCGGAGTGGGACACCGGGGAGCTGTTTTTT.